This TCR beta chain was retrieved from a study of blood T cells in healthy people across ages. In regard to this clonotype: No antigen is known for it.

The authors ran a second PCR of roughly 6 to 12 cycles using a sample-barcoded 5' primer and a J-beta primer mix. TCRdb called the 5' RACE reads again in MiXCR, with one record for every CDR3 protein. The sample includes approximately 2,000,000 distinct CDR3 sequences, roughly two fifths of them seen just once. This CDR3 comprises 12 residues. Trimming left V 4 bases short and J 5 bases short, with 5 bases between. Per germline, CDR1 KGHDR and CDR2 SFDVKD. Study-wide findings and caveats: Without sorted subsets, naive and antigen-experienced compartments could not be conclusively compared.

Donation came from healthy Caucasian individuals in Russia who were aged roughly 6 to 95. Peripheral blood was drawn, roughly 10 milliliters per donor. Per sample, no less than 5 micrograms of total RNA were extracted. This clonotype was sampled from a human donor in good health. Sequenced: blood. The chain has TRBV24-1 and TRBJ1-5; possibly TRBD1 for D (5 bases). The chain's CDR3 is CATSEGDQPQHF. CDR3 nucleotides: TGTGCCACCAGTGAGGGGGATCAGCCCCAGCATTTT.